This note documents a single T cell receptor (beta chain) sequence. Profiling relied on immunoSEQ multiplex PCR, and the TCRdb table lists in-frame clones only, not all of them. The repertoire consists of 15,000 to 25,000 clones, with about 93% occurring once and the leading ten covering roughly 3.9%. The data were taken from a study of T cells in localized non-small cell lung cancer. Germline CDR1 SGHTA, CDR2 FQGNSA. The CDR3 spans 15 residues. Sequencing used peripheral blood, obtained before any cancer treatment. The chain joins TRBV7-2 to TRBJ2-5; 9 bases are shared with TRBD1. The J call may be faulty, since TRBJ2-7 better matches the DNA end. This receptor was identified in a male donor aged 60 or over with stage I squamous cell lung carcinoma. The CDR3 spells CASSLNRGRSHEQYF. As DNA, the CDR3 is TGTGCCAGCAGCTTAAACAGGGGGCGCAGCCACGAGCAGTACTTC.